The text below deals with one TCR beta chain. The data were obtained in a study of blood T cell repertoires in COVID-19. This table comes from immunoSEQ multiplex PCR, and its TCRdb copy is limited to in-frame clones, with some not included. The table shows approximately 250,000 clones, with roughly 86% occurring only once. CDR1 is LGHDT and CDR2 is YNNKEL in the germline V gene (reference sequence). This CDR3 spans 13 amino acids. V lost 5 bases, J lost 7 bases, and 11 bases lay in between. The chain recombines TRBV3-1 (or the pseudogene TRBV3-2) with TRBJ2-2; D may be TRBD1 (5 bases). This clonotype was sampled from a man aged 35 to 55 with active or convalescent COVID-19. The sequenced sample was peripheral blood. CDR3 amino acids: CASSYRRDGELFF. The CDR3 DNA reads TGTGCCAGCAGCTACAGGCGAGACGGGGAGCTGTTTTTT.